This TCR beta chain was documented in a study of human T cells and chemical hapten exposure. TCRdb ran MiXCR on the RACE reads and lists one entry per CDR3 protein. The sample lists 280,000 or so distinct CDR3 sequences; approximately 8% were seen once. V was pared by 8 bases and J by 0 bases, with 8 bases between. This CDR3 comprises 13 residues. Germline lookup yields CDR1 MNHEY and CDR2 SVGAGI. Time point in this sample: pre-sensitization, week 0. Treatment: therapeutic diphenylcyclopropenone sensitization with weekly scalp DPC. Sequenced here: whole blood, sampled in connection with sensitization to the hapten diphenylcyclopropenone (DPC). The chain couples TRBV6-5 to TRBJ2-1; D is unresolved. The clonotype originates from a young man with alopecia areata. Some clones in this sample may be carry-over from other donors' samples. The CDR3 spells CASRLGSYNEQFF. In DNA, the CDR3 is TGTGCCAGCCGGCTCGGCTCCTACAATGAGCAGTTCTTC.